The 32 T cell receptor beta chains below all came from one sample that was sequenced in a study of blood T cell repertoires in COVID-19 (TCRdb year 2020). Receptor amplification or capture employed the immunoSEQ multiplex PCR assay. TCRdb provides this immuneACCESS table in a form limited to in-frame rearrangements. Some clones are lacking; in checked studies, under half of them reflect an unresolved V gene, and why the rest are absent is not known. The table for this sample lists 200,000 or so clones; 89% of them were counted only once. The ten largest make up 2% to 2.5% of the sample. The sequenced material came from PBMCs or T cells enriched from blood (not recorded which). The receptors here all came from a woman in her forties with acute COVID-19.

In nucleotides, the CDR3 is TGTGCCAGCAGCTTACAGGGGGGTCGGGAAAAACTGTTTTTT. Its protein is CASSLQGGREKLFF. The rearrangement joins TRBV5-4 to TRBJ1-4, with TRBD1 identical over 8 bases. Unmatched junction bases numbered 5, after V lost 2 bases and J lost 8 bases. Germline loops: CDR1 SGHNT, CDR2 YYREEE (reference sequence). The CDR3 loop spans 14 amino acids.

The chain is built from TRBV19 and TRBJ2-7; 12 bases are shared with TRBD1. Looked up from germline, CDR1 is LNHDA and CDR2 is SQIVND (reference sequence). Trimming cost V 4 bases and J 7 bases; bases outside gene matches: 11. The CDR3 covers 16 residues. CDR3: CASSSGGTGGRWEQYF. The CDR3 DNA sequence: TGTGCCAGTAGTAGCGGAGGGACAGGGGGCCGATGGGAGCAGTACTTC.

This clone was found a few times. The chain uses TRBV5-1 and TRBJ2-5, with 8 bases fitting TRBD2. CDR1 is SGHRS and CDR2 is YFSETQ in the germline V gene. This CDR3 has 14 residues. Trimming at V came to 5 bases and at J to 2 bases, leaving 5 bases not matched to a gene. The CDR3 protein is CASRQSGGQETQYF. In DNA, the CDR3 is TGCGCCAGCAGGCAGAGCGGGGGACAAGAGACCCAGTACTTC.

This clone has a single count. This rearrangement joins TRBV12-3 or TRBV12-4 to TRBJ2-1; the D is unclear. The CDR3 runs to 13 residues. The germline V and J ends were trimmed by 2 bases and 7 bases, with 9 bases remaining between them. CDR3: CASSLFRNNEQFF. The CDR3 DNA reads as TGTGCCAGCAGTTTATTCAGAAATAATGAGCAGTTCTTC.

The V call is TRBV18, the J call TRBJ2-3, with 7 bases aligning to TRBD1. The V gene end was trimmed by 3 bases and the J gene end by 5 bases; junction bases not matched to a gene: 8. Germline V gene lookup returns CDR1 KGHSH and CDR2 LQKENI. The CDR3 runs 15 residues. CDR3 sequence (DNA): TGTGCCAGCTCACCCGACAGGGCTGTGGGAGATACGCAGTATTTT. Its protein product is CASSPDRAVGDTQYF.

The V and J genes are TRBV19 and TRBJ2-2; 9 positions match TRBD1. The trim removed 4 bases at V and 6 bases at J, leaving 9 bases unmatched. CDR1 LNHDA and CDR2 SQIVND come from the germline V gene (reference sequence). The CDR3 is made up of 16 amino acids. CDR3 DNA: TGTGCCAGTAGTAGCACAGGGGGCGCGGGGGCCGGGGAGCTGTTTTTT. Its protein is CASSSTGGAGAGELFF.

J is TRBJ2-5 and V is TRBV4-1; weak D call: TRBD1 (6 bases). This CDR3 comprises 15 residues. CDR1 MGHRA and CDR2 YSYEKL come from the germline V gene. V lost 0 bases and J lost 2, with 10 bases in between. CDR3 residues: CASSQETGPQETQYF. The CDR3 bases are TGCGCCAGCAGCCAAGAGACAGGCCCTCAAGAGACCCAGTACTTC.

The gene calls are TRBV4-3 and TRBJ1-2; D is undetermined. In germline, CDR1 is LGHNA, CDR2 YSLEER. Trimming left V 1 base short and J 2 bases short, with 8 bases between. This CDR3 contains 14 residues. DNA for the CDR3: TGCGCCAGCAGCCAAGCCGAGTCAAACTATGGCTACACCTTC. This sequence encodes CASSQAESNYGYTF.

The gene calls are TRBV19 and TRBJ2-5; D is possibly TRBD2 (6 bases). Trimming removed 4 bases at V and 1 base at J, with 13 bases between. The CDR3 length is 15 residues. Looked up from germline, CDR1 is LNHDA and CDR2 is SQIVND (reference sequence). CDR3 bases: TGTGCCAGTAGTAATTTCCAGGGAGGCCAAGAGACCCAGTACTTC. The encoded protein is CASSNFQGGQETQYF. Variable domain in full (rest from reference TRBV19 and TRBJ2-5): DGGITQSPKYLFRKEGQNVTLSCEQNLNHDAMYWYRQDPGQGLRLIYYSQIVNDFQKGDIAEGYSVSREKKESFPLTVTSAQKNPTAFYLCASSNFQGGQETQYFGPGTRLLVL.

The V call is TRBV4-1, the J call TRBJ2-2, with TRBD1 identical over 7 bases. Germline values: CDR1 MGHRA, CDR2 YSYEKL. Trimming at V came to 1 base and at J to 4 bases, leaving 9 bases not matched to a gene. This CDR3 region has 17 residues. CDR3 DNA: TGCGCCAGCAGCCAAGTGGGGCAGGGGGTAGGCACCGGGGAGCTGTTTTTT. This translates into CASSQVGQGVGTGELFF.

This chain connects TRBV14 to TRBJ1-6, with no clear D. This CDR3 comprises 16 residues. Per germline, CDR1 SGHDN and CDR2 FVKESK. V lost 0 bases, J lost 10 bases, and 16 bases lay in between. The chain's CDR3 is CASSQDLFPTRSPLHF. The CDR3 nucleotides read TGTGCCAGCAGCCAAGATCTTTTCCCCACGCGATCACCCCTCCACTTT.

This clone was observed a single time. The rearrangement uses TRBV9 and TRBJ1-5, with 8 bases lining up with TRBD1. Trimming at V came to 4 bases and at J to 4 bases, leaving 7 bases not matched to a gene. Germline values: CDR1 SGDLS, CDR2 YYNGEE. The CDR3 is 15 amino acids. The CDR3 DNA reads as TGTGCCAGCAGCCCAACGACAGGGGATAATCAGCCCCAGCATTTT. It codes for CASSPTTGDNQPQHF. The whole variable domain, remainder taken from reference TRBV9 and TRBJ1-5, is DSGVTQTPKHLITATGQRVTLRCSPRSGDLSVYWYQQSLDQGLQFLIQYYNGEERAKGNILERFSAQQFPDLHSELNLSSLELGDSALYFCASSPTTGDNQPQHFGDGTRLSIL.

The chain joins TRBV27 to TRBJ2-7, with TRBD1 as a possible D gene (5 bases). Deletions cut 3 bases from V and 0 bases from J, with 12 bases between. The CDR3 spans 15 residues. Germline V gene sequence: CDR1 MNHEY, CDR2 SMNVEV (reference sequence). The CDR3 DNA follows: TGTGCCAGCAGTTTGGGCAGGGTGGGCTCCTACGAGCAGTACTTC. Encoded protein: CASSLGRVGSYEQYF.

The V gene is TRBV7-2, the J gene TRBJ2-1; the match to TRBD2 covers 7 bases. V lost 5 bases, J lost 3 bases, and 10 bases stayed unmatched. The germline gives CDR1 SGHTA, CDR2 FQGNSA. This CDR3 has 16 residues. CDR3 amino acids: CASSPSNGRIYNEQFF. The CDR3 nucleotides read TGTGCCAGCAGCCCCTCAAACGGGAGGATCTACAATGAGCAGTTCTTC.

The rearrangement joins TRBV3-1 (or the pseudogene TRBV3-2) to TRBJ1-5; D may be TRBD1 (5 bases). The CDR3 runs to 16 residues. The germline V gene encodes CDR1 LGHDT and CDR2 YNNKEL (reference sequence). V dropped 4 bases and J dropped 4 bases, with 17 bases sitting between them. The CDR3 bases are TGTGCCAGCAGCCCGGGAGGGGACGGTGGGAATCAGCCCCAGCATTTT. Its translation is CASSPGGDGGNQPQHF.

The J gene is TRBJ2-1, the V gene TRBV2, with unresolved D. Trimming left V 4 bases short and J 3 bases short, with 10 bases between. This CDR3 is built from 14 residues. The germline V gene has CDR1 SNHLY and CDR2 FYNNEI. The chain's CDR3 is CASSASTVYNEQFF. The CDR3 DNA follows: TGTGCCAGCAGTGCTAGTACCGTCTACAATGAGCAGTTCTTC.

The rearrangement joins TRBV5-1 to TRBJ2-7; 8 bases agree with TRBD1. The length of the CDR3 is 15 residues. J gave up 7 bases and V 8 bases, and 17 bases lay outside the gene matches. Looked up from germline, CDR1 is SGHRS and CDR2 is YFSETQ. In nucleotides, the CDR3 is TGCGCCAGTGCACCCGAGACAGGGGTAGTAATGGAGCAGTACTTC. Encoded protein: CASAPETGVVMEQYF.

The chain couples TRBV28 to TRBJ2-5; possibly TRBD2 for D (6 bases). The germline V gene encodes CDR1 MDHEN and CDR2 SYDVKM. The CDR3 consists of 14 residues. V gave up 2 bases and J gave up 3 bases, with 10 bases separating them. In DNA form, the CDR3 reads TGTGCCAGCAGTTTAGGAGGGAGAGAAGAGACCCAGTACTTC. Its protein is CASSLGGREETQYF.

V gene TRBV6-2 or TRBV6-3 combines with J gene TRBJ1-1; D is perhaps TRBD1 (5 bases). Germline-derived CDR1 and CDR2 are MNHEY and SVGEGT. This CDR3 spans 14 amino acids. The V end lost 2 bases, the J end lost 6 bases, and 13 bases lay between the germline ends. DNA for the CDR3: TGTGCCAGCAGTTACACCGGGGCGGGGGCTGAAGCTTTCTTT. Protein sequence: CASSYTGAGAEAFF.

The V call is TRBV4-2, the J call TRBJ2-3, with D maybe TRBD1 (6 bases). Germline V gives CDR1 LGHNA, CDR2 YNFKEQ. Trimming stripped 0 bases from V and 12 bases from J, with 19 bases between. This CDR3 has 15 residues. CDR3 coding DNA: TGTGCCAGCAGCCAAGATGTCGGGACATCCCGTACACAGTATTTT. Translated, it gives CASSQDVGTSRTQYF.

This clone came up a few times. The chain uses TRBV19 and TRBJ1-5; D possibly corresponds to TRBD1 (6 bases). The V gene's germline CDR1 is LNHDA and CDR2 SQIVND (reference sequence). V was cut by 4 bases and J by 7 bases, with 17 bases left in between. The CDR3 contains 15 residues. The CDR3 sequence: CASSTQGAGGQPQHF. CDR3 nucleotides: TGTGCCAGTAGTACACAGGGAGCCGGGGGGCAGCCCCAGCATTTT. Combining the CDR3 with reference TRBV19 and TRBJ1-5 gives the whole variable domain DGGITQSPKYLFRKEGQNVTLSCEQNLNHDAMYWYRQDPGQGLRLIYYSQIVNDFQKGDIAEGYSVSREKKESFPLTVTSAQKNPTAFYLCASSTQGAGGQPQHFGDGTRLSIL.

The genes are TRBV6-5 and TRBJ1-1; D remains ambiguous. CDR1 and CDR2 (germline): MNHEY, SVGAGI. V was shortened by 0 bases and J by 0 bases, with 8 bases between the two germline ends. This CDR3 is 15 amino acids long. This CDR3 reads CASSYSRILNTEAFF. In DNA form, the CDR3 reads TGTGCCAGCAGTTACTCGAGAATACTGAACACTGAAGCTTTCTTT.

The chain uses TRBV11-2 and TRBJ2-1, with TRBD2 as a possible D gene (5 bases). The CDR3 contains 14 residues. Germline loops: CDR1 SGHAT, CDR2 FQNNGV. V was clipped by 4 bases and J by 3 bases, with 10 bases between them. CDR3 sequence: CASSYLALYNEQFF. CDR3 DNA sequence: TGTGCCAGCAGCTACTTAGCGCTCTACAATGAGCAGTTCTTC.

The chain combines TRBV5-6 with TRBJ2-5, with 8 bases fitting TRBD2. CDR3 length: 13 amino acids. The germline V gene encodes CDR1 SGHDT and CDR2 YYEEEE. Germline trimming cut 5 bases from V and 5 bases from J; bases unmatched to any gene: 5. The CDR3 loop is CASSRGGEETQYF. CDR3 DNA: TGTGCCAGCAGTCGGGGGGGCGAGGAGACCCAGTACTTC.

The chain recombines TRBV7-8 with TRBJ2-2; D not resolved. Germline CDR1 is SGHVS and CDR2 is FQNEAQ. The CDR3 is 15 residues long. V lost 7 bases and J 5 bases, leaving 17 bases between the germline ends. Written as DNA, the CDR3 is TGTGCCAGCACCCGACCCAACCTACGGACCGGGGAGCTGTTTTTT. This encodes CASTRPNLRTGELFF.

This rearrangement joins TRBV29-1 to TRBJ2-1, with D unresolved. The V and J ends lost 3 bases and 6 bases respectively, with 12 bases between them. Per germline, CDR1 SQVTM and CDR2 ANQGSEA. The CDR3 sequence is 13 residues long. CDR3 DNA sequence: TGCAGCGTTGAGGGCTCGGTGGCCAATGAGCAGTTCTTC. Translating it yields CSVEGSVANEQFF.

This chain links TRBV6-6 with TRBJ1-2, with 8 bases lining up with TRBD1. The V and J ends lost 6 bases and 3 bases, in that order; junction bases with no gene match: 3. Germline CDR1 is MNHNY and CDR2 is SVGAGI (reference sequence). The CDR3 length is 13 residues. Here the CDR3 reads CASSDRGYYGYTF. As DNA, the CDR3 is TGTGCCAGCAGCGACAGGGGATACTATGGCTACACCTTC.

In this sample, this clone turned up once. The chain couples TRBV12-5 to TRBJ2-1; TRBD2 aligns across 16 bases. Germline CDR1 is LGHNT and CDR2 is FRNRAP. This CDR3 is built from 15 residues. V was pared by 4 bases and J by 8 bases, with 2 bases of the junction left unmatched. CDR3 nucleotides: TGTGCTAGTGGTTCCGGGACTAGCGGGGGGGATGAGCAGTTCTTC. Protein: CASGSGTSGGDEQFF.

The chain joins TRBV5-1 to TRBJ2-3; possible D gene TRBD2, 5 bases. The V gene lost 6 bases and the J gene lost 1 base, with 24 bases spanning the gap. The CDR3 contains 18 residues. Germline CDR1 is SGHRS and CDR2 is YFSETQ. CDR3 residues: CASTQANGGGERTDTQYF. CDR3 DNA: TGCGCCAGCACCCAAGCTAACGGCGGAGGAGAACGCACAGATACGCAGTATTTT.

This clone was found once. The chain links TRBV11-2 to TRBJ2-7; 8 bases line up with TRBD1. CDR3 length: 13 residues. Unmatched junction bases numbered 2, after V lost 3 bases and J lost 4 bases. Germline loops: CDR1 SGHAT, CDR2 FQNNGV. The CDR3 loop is CASSLDRAYEQYF. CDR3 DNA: TGTGCCAGCAGCTTGGACAGGGCGTACGAGCAGTACTTC.

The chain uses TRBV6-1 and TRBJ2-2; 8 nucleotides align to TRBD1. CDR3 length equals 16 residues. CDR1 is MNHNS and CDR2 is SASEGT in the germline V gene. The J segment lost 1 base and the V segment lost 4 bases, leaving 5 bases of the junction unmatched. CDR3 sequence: CASSVEQGGNTGELFF. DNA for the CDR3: TGTGCCAGCAGTGTGGAACAGGGGGGGAACACCGGGGAGCTGTTTTTT.

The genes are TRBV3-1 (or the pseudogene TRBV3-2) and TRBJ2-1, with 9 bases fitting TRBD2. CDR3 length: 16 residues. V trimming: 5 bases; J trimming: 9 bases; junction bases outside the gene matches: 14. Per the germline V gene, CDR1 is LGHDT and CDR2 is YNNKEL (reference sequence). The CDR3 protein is CASSIELGLAVAEQFF. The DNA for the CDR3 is TGTGCCAGCAGCATTGAACTGGGACTAGCTGTAGCTGAGCAGTTCTTC.